This record looks at one T cell receptor beta chain sequence and its context. This entry is derived from a study of identifying expanded T cells in peripheral blood. The assay was immunoSEQ multiplex PCR, and TCRdb's table has in-frame clones only and misses some. The sample carries approximately 81,000 clones, around 84% recorded once. This CDR3 is built from 14 residues. CDR1 and CDR2 from the germline V gene are LNHDA and SQIVND (reference sequence). The V end lost 5 bases, the J end lost 6 bases, and 17 bases lay between the germline ends. J is TRBJ2-7 and V is TRBV19, with D tentatively TRBD1 or TRBD2 (5 bases each). The sample taken for sequencing was blood. This sequence was found in a person aged 18 to 75 in good health. The CDR3 loop reads CASSQAGAGIEQYF. The CDR3 bases are TGTGCCAGTAGTCAGGCCGGGGCCGGGATCGAGCAGTACTTC.